This T cell receptor beta chain was sequenced during a study of blood T cell repertoires in COVID-19. Data came from immunoSEQ multiplex PCR; TCRdb stores just in-frame clones and leaves some out. The sample lists hundreds of thousands of clones, 70% to 90% occurring once. Trimming pared 0 bases from V and 0 bases from J, leaving 20 bases between. The CDR3 covers 19 residues. The germline CDR1 and CDR2 sequences are KGHSH and LQKENI. The chain carries TRBV18 and TRBJ1-1, with a weak D call TRBD1 (5 bases). The receptor was isolated from a woman aged 30 to 39 who had recovered from COVID-19. What was sequenced was PBMCs or T cells enriched from blood (not recorded which). The chain's CDR3 is CASSPPPGRGGLMNTEAFF. CDR3 DNA sequence: TGTGCCAGCTCACCACCCCCTGGGAGGGGTGGGCTTATGAACACTGAAGCTTTCTTT.